The rows below give T cell receptor beta chains drawn from one sample of a study of T-cell reconstitution after alpha-beta-depleted transplantation in children. TCRdb ran MiXCR on the PCR reads and lists one entry per CDR3 protein. The data show around 94,000 distinct CDR3 sequences, 5% to 6% seen once. The material was PBMCs, mostly from graft donor cells, obtained 60 days after TCRalphabeta/CD19-depleted stem cell transplant. These receptors all stem from a female patient aged 2 to 10 who had a stem cell transplant for Fanconi anemia, so the T cells may come from the graft donor. The CDR3 runs from the conserved cysteine through the conserved F or W. The D gene is left open where the match is weak. Size tells how often a clone was seen (once, few, many) or the class of an expanded clone, and some rows leave it out.

TRBV3-1,many,TRBJ2-1,TRBD2,CASSKKGAGVFYNEQFF,TGTGCCAGCAGCAAAAAAGGGGCGGGAGTCTTCTACAATGAGCAGTTCTTC
TRBV28,many,TRBJ1-3,.,CASSFPSDSGRGNTIYF,TGTGCCAGCAGTTTCCCTTCGGACTCCGGACGCGGAAACACCATATATTTT
TRBV12-3/TRBV12-4,few,TRBJ2-5,TRBD2,CASSGLAGYQETQYF,TGTGCCAGCAGTGGACTAGCGGGGTATCAAGAGACCCAGTACTTC
TRBV25-1,many,TRBJ1-6,TRBD1,CASSAPTGVGSPLHF,TGTGCCAGCAGTGCGCCGACAGGGGTAGGTTCACCCCTCCACTTT
TRBV20-1,many,TRBJ2-3,.,CSATPLAGTQYF,TGCAGTGCGACCCCACTAGCAGGGACGCAGTATTTT
TRBV21-1,.,TRBJ2-7,.,CARTADSPYEQYF,TGTGCCAGGACCGCCGACAGCCCCTACGAGCAGTACTTC
TRBV5-1,many,TRBJ2-3,.,CASSFYLPSTDTQYF,TGCGCCAGCAGCTTCTATTTGCCATCCACAGATACGCAGTATTTT
TRBV7-3,.,TRBJ2-1,.,CASSLISTKPYNEQFF,TGTGCCAGCAGCTTAATATCCACTAAACCATACAATGAGCAGTTCTTC
TRBV7-9,.,TRBJ2-7,.,CASSLGGVGGVTYEQYF,TGTGCCAGCAGCTTAGGTGGGGTAGGGGGAGTGACCTACGAGCAGTACTTC
TRBV7-2,many,TRBJ2-5,.,CASSLARTTKTQYF,TGTGCCAGCAGCTTAGCGAGGACTACAAAGACCCAGTACTTC